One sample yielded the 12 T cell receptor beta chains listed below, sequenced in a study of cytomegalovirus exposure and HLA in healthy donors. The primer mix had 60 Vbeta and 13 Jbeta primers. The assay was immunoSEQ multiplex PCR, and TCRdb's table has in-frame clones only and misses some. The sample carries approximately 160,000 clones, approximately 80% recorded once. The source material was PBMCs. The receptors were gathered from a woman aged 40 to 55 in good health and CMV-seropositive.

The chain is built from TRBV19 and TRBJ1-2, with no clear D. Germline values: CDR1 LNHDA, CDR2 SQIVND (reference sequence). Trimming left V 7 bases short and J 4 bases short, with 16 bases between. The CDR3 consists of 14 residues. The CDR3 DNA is TGTGCCAGTACTCCACGCGAACGCTCCTATGGCTACACCTTC. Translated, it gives CASTPRERSYGYTF. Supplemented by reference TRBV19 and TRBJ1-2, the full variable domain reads DGGITQSPKYLFRKEGQNVTLSCEQNLNHDAMYWYRQDPGQGLRLIYYSQIVNDFQKGDIAEGYSVSREKKESFPLTVTSAQKNPTAFYLCASTPRERSYGYTFGSGTRLTVV.

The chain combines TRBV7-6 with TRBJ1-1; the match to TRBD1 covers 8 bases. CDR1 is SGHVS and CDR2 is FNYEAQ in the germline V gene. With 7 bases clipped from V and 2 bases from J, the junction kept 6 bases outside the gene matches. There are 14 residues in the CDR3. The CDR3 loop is CASTQGQGNTEAFF. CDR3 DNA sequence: TGTGCCAGCACGCAAGGACAGGGCAACACTGAAGCTTTCTTT.

CDR3 region: CASSPRGQTNYGYTF. Written as DNA, the CDR3 is TGTGCCAGCAGCCCGAGGGGACAGACCAACTATGGCTACACCTTC. The rearrangement joins TRBV7-2 to TRBJ1-2, with 7 positions matching TRBD1. In germline, CDR1 is SGHTA, CDR2 FQGNSA. V shed 5 bases, J shed 2 bases, and the junction held 8 bases outside the gene matches. This CDR3 spans 15 amino acids.

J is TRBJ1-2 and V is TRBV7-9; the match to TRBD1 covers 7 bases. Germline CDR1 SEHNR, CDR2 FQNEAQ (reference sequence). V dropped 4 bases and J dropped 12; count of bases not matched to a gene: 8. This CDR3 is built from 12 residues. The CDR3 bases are TGTGCCAGCAGCTATCAGGGACAGACACACACCTTC. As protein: CASSYQGQTHTF.

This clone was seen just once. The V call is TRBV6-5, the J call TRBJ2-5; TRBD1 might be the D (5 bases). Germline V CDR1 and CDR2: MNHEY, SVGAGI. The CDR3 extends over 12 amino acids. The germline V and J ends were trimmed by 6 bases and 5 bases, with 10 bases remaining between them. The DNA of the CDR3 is TGTGCCAGCAGAGGGGTTAGGGAGACCCAGTACTTC. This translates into CASRGVRETQYF.

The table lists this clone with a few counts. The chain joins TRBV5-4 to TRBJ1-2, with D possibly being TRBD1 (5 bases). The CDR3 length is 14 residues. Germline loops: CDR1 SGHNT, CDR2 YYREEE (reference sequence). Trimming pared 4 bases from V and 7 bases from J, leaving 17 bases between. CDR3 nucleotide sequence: TGTGCCAGCAGCCCGGGACTCTTTTCATTTGGCTACACCTTC. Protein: CASSPGLFSFGYTF.

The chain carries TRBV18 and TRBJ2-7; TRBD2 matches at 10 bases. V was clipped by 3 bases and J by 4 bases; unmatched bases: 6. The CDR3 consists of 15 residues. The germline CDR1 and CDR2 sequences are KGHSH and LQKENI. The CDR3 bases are TGTGCCAGCTCACCCCCTGCTAGCGGGAGTTACGAGCAGTACTTC. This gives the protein CASSPPASGSYEQYF. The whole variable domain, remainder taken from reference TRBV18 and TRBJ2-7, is NAGVMQNPRHLVRRRGQEARLRCSPMKGHSHVYWYRQLPEEGLKFMVYLQKENIIDESGMPKERFSAEFPKEGPSILRIQQVVRGDSAAYFCASSPPASGSYEQYFGPGTRLTVT.

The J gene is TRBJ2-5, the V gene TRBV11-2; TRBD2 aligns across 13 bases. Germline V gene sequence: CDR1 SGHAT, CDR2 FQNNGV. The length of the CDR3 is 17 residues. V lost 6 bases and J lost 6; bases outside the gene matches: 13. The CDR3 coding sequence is TGTGCCAGCAGTTCAACTAGCGGGAGGGCCGTTCCGCAGACCCAGTACTTC. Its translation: CASSSTSGRAVPQTQYF.

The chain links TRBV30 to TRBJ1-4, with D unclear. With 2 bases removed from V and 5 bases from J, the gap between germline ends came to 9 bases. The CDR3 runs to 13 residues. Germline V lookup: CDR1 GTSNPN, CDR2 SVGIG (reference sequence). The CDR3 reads CAWSMAVNEKLFF. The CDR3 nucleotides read TGTGCCTGGAGTATGGCAGTAAATGAAAAACTGTTTTTT. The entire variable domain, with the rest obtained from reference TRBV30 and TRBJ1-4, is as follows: SQTIHQWPATLVQPVGSPLSLECTVEGTSNPNLYWYRQAAGRGLQLLFYSVGIGQISSEVPQNLSASRPQDRQFILSSKKLLLSDSGFYLCAWSMAVNEKLFFGSGTQLSVL.

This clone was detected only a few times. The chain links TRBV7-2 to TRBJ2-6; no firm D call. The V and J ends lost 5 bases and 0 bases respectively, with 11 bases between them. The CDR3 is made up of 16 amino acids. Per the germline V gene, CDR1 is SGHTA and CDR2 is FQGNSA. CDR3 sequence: CASSVTSYSGANVLTF. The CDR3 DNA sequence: TGTGCCAGCAGCGTCACTTCATACTCTGGGGCCAACGTCCTGACTTTC.

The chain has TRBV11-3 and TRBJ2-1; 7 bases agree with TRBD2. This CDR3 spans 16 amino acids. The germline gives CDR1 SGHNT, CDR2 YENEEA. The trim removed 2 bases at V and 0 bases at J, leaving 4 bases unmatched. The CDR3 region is CASSLQAGSSYNEQFF. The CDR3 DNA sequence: TGTGCCAGCAGCTTACAAGCGGGGAGCTCCTACAATGAGCAGTTCTTC.

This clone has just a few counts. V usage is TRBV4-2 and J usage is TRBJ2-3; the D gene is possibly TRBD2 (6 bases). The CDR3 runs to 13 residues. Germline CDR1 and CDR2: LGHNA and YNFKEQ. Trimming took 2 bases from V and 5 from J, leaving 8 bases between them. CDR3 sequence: CASSQQGGDTQYF. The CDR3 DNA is TGTGCCAGCAGCCAACAGGGAGGAGATACGCAGTATTTT.